Each of the 4 T cell receptor beta chains below was sequenced from the same sample in a study of T cell responses to AZD1222 COVID-19 vaccine. Generated by immunoSEQ multiplex PCR, the TCRdb table keeps only in-frame clones and is missing some. The sample contains some 100,000 clones, 85% to 90% of which appear only once. The sample consisted of peripheral blood, taken 28 days after the second AZD1222 dose. The receptors were gathered from an adult who received the AZD1222 COVID-19 vaccine.

This chain uses TRBV27 with TRBJ1-6, with 7 nucleotides matching TRBD1. The V gene's germline CDR1 is MNHEY and CDR2 SMNVEV (reference sequence). The length of the CDR3 is 15 residues. The J segment lost 7 bases and the V segment lost 6 bases, leaving 9 bases of the junction unmatched. The CDR3 loop reads CASRDLGQENSPLHF. Written as DNA, the CDR3 is TGTGCCAGCAGGGACCTCGGACAGGAGAATTCACCCCTCCACTTT.

The chain is built from TRBV9 and TRBJ2-3; a weak D match, TRBD1 (5 bases). The CDR3 sequence is 12 residues long. Germline assignment: CDR1 SGDLS and CDR2 YYNGEE. Between the trimmed V and J ends, which lost 4 bases and 5 bases, there was a span of 8 bases. CDR3 residues: CASSSQGDTQYF. CDR3 DNA: TGTGCCAGCAGCTCCCAGGGAGATACGCAGTATTTT.

Only one count was recorded for this clone. The gene calls are TRBV28 and TRBJ2-7; TRBD2 matches at 8 bases. Germline V lookup: CDR1 MDHEN, CDR2 SYDVKM. Unmatched junction bases numbered 8, after V lost 5 bases and J lost 5 bases. This CDR3 has 14 amino acids. CDR3 in DNA: TGTGCCAGCAGTACCCAGGGACTAGACCACGAGCAGTACTTC. Protein product: CASSTQGLDHEQYF. The full variable domain, in which reference TRBV28 and TRBJ2-7 provide the parts outside the CDR3, is DVKVTQSSRYLVKRTGEKVFLECVQDMDHENMFWYRQDPGLGLRLIYFSYDVKMKEKGDIPEGYSVSREKKERFSLILESASTNQTSMYLCASSTQGLDHEQYFGPGTRLTVT.

The rearrangement joins TRBV5-1 to TRBJ1-2; 8 nucleotides align to TRBD1. The CDR3 loop spans 13 amino acids. V lost 2 bases to trimming and J lost 4 bases; unmatched junction nucleotides: 1. Germline values: CDR1 SGHRS, CDR2 YFSETQ. CDR3 sequence (DNA): TGCGCCAGCAGCTTTGGACAGGGCTATGGCTACACCTTC. It yields the protein CASSFGQGYGYTF.